This T cell receptor beta chain was captured by sequencing in a study of control samples from healthy donors and cancer patients. Method: immunoSEQ multiplex PCR; TCRdb's copy keeps in-frame clones and lacks some. The table lists about 140,000 clones, under 95% of them singletons. There are 16 residues in the CDR3. CDR1 is SGHRS and CDR2 is YFSETQ in the germline V gene. Trimming removed 1 base at V and 7 bases at J, with 17 bases between. What was sequenced was blood. This clonotype was obtained from a man between 35 and 55 years old in good health. The V and J genes are TRBV5-1 and TRBJ1-4, with no clear D. The CDR3 DNA reads TGCGCCAGCAGCTTGCTTCAGTTAGAGTTGGGTGAAAAACTGTTTTTT. Translating gives CASSLLQLELGEKLFF. The variable domain in full, completed from reference TRBV5-1 and TRBJ1-4, reads KAGVTQTPRYLIKTRGQQVTLSCSPISGHRSVSWYQQTPGQGLQFLFEYFSETQRNKGNFPGRFSGRQFSNSRSEMNVSTLELGDSALYLCASSLLQLELGEKLFFGSGTQLSVL.